Below, one TCR beta chain is given with its context. These data originate in a study of blood T cell repertoires in COVID-19. For the study at large: Acute and convalescent COVID-19 specimens originated in the United States, Italy and Spain.

As handled by the study authors: Amplifying reference gene primers gave estimates of nucleated cell counts. Method: immunoSEQ multiplex PCR; TCRdb's copy keeps in-frame clones and lacks some. V, J and clone size were drawn from that table, and D and trimming were deduced from the DNA. The data contain about 93,000 clones, 80% to 90% of them singletons. The source of this sequence is an elderly woman with acute or convalescent COVID-19. Sequenced material: peripheral blood.

CDR3 residues: CASSFRQGRNEKLFF. The CDR3 DNA sequence: TGTGCCAGCAGCTTTAGACAGGGGAGAAATGAAAAACTGTTTTTT. The V and J genes are TRBV5-4 and TRBJ1-4; 8 nucleotides agree with TRBD1. Per the germline V gene, CDR1 is SGHNT and CDR2 is YYREEE (reference sequence). This CDR3 is built from 15 residues. Germline trimming cut 2 bases from V and 5 bases from J; bases unmatched to any gene: 5.